These T cell receptor beta chains were read from a single sample in a study of shared clonotypes between healthy human individuals. Method: immunoSEQ multiplex PCR; TCRdb's copy keeps in-frame clones and lacks some. Among over a million clones, around 95% were seen once, and the ten largest hold over 1%. The specimen sequenced was naive CD4+ T cells sorted from blood. Receptors were obtained from a man between 25 and 39 years old in good health. Each CDR3 is given with its conserved first and last residue. Fields, in order: D gene, J gene, clone size, V gene, CDR3 DNA, CDR3 protein. D genes are given only for firm matches. Clone size is stated in some rows and not others, as once, few, many or a class when expanded.

D gene: TRBD2; J gene: TRBJ2-2; clone size: -; V gene: TRBV29-1; CDR3 DNA: TGCAGCGCTACCCGACTAGCGACCACCGGGGAGCTGTTTTTT; CDR3 protein: CSATRLATTGELFF
D gene: -; J gene: TRBJ2-1; clone size: -; V gene: TRBV15; CDR3 DNA: TGTGCCACCAGCAGAGACCTATTACCCCACAATGAGCAGTTCTTC; CDR3 protein: CATSRDLLPHNEQFF
D gene: -; J gene: TRBJ2-7; clone size: -; V gene: TRBV5-1; CDR3 DNA: TGCGCCAGCAGCTTGGGCGGACGTACCTACGAGCAGTACTTC; CDR3 protein: CASSLGGRTYEQYF
D gene: -; J gene: TRBJ2-1; clone size: -; V gene: TRBV18; CDR3 DNA: TGTGCCAGCTCGCCTGACAATGAGCAGTTCTTC; CDR3 protein: CASSPDNEQFF
D gene: -; J gene: TRBJ2-3; clone size: -; V gene: TRBV5-1; CDR3 DNA: TGCGCCAGCACACTGAAGACAGGGCCGGGGGGAGATACGCAGTATTTT; CDR3 protein: CASTLKTGPGGDTQYF
D gene: -; J gene: TRBJ2-7; clone size: -; V gene: TRBV5-1; CDR3 DNA: TGCGCCAGCAGCTTAGAGACACATAGCTACGAGCAGTACTTC; CDR3 protein: CASSLETHSYEQYF
D gene: TRBD1; J gene: TRBJ2-7; clone size: -; V gene: TRBV7-2; CDR3 DNA: TGTGCCAGCAGCTGGGACAGGGGTCGTTACGAGCAGTACTTC; CDR3 protein: CASSWDRGRYEQYF
D gene: -; J gene: TRBJ1-2; clone size: -; V gene: TRBV7-2; CDR3 DNA: TGTGCCAGCAGCTTAGTGGGCAGAAGAGACTATGGCTACACCTTC; CDR3 protein: CASSLVGRRDYGYTF
D gene: -; J gene: TRBJ1-5; clone size: few; V gene: TRBV2; CDR3 DNA: TGTGCCAGCAGTGAAGGGGGTCAGCCCCAGCATTTT; CDR3 protein: CASSEGGQPQHF
D gene: TRBD2; J gene: TRBJ2-1; clone size: -; V gene: TRBV30; CDR3 DNA: TGTGCCTGGAGCGGCCTCGACCTAGCGGGAGTCGGCAATGAGCAGTTCTTC; CDR3 protein: CAWSGLDLAGVGNEQFF
D gene: TRBD2; J gene: TRBJ2-2; clone size: -; V gene: TRBV18; CDR3 DNA: TGTGCCAGCTCACCACTAGCGGGCACCGGGGAGCTGTTTTTT; CDR3 protein: CASSPLAGTGELFF
D gene: -; J gene: TRBJ2-7; clone size: once; V gene: TRBV29-1; CDR3 DNA: TGCAGCGTTATCACAAGACAGGCCTCCTACGAGCAGTACTTC; CDR3 protein: CSVITRQASYEQYF
D gene: TRBD1; J gene: TRBJ2-7; clone size: -; V gene: TRBV5-1; CDR3 DNA: TGCGCCAGCAGCTCAGGGACAGGGAGGGACTACGAGCAGTACTTC; CDR3 protein: CASSSGTGRDYEQYF
D gene: -; J gene: TRBJ2-3; clone size: -; V gene: TRBV5-6; CDR3 DNA: TGTGCCAGCAGCTTGAGTGCTGGTACGCAGTATTTT; CDR3 protein: CASSLSAGTQYF
D gene: -; J gene: TRBJ2-3; clone size: -; V gene: TRBV19; CDR3 DNA: TGTGCCAGTAGTATATTGGGGGAGGGCACAGATACGCAGTATTTT; CDR3 protein: CASSILGEGTDTQYF
D gene: TRBD2; J gene: TRBJ2-5; clone size: -; V gene: TRBV5-1; CDR3 DNA: TGCGCCAGCAGCTCACTAGCGGCACAAGAGACCCAGTACTTC; CDR3 protein: CASSSLAAQETQYF
D gene: TRBD2; J gene: TRBJ2-1; clone size: -; V gene: TRBV25-1; CDR3 DNA: TGTGCCAGCAGCGATACTACTAGCGGGAGGATCAATGAGCAGTTCTTC; CDR3 protein: CASSDTTSGRINEQFF
D gene: -; J gene: TRBJ2-7; clone size: -; V gene: TRBV5-5; CDR3 DNA: TGTGCCAGCAGCTTGGAGCGTCACTACGAGCAGTACTTC; CDR3 protein: CASSLERHYEQYF
D gene: -; J gene: TRBJ2-7; clone size: -; V gene: TRBV6-5; CDR3 DNA: TGTGCCAGCAGTCCCGCGGGGAAAGTCTACGAGCAGTACTTC; CDR3 protein: CASSPAGKVYEQYF
D gene: TRBD2; J gene: TRBJ2-1; clone size: -; V gene: TRBV6-4; CDR3 DNA: TGTGCCAGCAGCTCGGGGTTTCCGGGGGGTGAGCAGTTCTTC; CDR3 protein: CASSSGFPGGEQFF
D gene: -; J gene: TRBJ2-7; clone size: -; V gene: TRBV28; CDR3 DNA: TGTGCCAGCAGTTCCGGTTCCAGCGAGCAGTACTTC; CDR3 protein: CASSSGSSEQYF
D gene: TRBD2; J gene: TRBJ2-1; clone size: -; V gene: TRBV10-1; CDR3 DNA: TGCGCCAGCAGTGAGTCTGTCAAACTAGCGGGAGGGACAAATGAGCAGTTCTTC; CDR3 protein: CASSESVKLAGGTNEQFF
D gene: TRBD2; J gene: TRBJ2-4; clone size: -; V gene: TRBV5-4; CDR3 DNA: TGTGCCAGCAGCTCGGGGACTAGCGGAGCCAAAAACATTCAGTACTTC; CDR3 protein: CASSSGTSGAKNIQYF
D gene: TRBD2; J gene: TRBJ2-7; clone size: once; V gene: TRBV5-1; CDR3 DNA: TGCGCCAGCAGCTCCATATTTCCTCCAGGGGTAGGTAGCGGGAACTACGAGCAGTACTTC; CDR3 protein: CASSSIFPPGVGSGNYEQYF
D gene: -; J gene: TRBJ2-5; clone size: -; V gene: TRBV18; CDR3 DNA: TGTGCCAGCTCACCCCCCTTTAGGGGAGAGACCCAGTACTTC; CDR3 protein: CASSPPFRGETQYF
D gene: -; J gene: TRBJ2-7; clone size: once; V gene: TRBV7-2; CDR3 DNA: TGTGCCAGCAGCCGAAGGGAAACCTACGAGCAGTACTTC; CDR3 protein: CASSRRETYEQYF
D gene: -; J gene: TRBJ2-6; clone size: -; V gene: TRBV6-6; CDR3 DNA: TGTGCCAGCAGTCGACAGGACCCTGGGGCCAACGTCCTGACTTTC; CDR3 protein: CASSRQDPGANVLTF
D gene: -; J gene: TRBJ1-1; clone size: -; V gene: TRBV28; CDR3 DNA: TGTGCCAGCAGTTTACGTAGCACTGAAGCTTTCTTT; CDR3 protein: CASSLRSTEAFF
D gene: -; J gene: TRBJ2-5; clone size: -; V gene: TRBV7-2; CDR3 DNA: TGTGCCAGCAGCTCCTACCCGGTGGAGACCCAGTACTTC; CDR3 protein: CASSSYPVETQYF
D gene: TRBD2; J gene: TRBJ2-2; clone size: once; V gene: TRBV7-3; CDR3 DNA: TGTGCCAGCAGCCCACTAGCGGGAGGCACCACCGGGGAGCTGTTTTTT; CDR3 protein: CASSPLAGGTTGELFF
D gene: -; J gene: TRBJ1-5; clone size: -; V gene: TRBV18; CDR3 DNA: TGTGCCAGCTCACCCACCCGCGGACTGCATTTT; CDR3 protein: CASSPTRGLHF
D gene: -; J gene: TRBJ2-1; clone size: -; V gene: TRBV5-1; CDR3 DNA: TGCGCCAGCAGCTTGGAACAGGGATCCAACAATGAGCAGTTCTTC; CDR3 protein: CASSLEQGSNNEQFF
D gene: -; J gene: TRBJ2-5; clone size: -; V gene: TRBV27; CDR3 DNA: TGTGCCAGCTGGACGAGGCGCCTTTGGGAGACCCAGTACTTC; CDR3 protein: CASWTRRLWETQYF
D gene: -; J gene: TRBJ1-1; clone size: -; V gene: TRBV28; CDR3 DNA: TGTGCCAGCAGTTTGGACGGCCTGATGGTCCCGAACACTGAAGCTTTCTTT; CDR3 protein: CASSLDGLMVPNTEAFF
D gene: -; J gene: TRBJ2-1; clone size: -; V gene: TRBV14; CDR3 DNA: TGTGCCAGCAGCCAGCTGCGGGGCAATGAGCAGTTCTTC; CDR3 protein: CASSQLRGNEQFF
D gene: TRBD2; J gene: TRBJ2-3; clone size: -; V gene: TRBV29-1; CDR3 DNA: TGCAGCGTGGCCCACCTCTTGCGGGAGGGCCCAGATACGCAGTATTTT; CDR3 protein: CSVAHLLREGPDTQYF
D gene: TRBD2; J gene: TRBJ2-5; clone size: -; V gene: TRBV15; CDR3 DNA: TGTGCCACCAGCAAGGGACTAGCGGGAGGAGAGCAAGAGACCCAGTACTTC; CDR3 protein: CATSKGLAGGEQETQYF
D gene: TRBD1; J gene: TRBJ2-7; clone size: -; V gene: TRBV6-5; CDR3 DNA: TGTGCCAGCAGTCTGGACAGGGGGTACGAGCAGTACTTC; CDR3 protein: CASSLDRGYEQYF
D gene: TRBD1; J gene: TRBJ2-7; clone size: -; V gene: TRBV5-1; CDR3 DNA: TGCGCCAGCAGCTTCGGACAGGGGATCTCCTACGAGCAGTACTTC; CDR3 protein: CASSFGQGISYEQYF
D gene: -; J gene: TRBJ1-5; clone size: -; V gene: TRBV18; CDR3 DNA: TGTGCCAGCTCACCGTTCCAGGCCGAAATTCTTAATCAGCCCCAGCATTTT; CDR3 protein: CASSPFQAEILNQPQHF
D gene: TRBD2; J gene: TRBJ2-1; clone size: -; V gene: TRBV4-3; CDR3 DNA: TGCGCCAGCAGCCAAGCACTAGCGGGCCTTTCCTCCTACAATGAGCAGTTCTTC; CDR3 protein: CASSQALAGLSSYNEQFF
D gene: -; J gene: TRBJ1-1; clone size: -; V gene: TRBV5-6; CDR3 DNA: TGTGCCAGCAGCTTGGTCGGGTACGGCACTGAAGCTTTCTTT; CDR3 protein: CASSLVGYGTEAFF
D gene: TRBD1; J gene: TRBJ1-3; clone size: -; V gene: TRBV4-3; CDR3 DNA: TGCGCCAGCAGCAGACAGGGCGACTCTGGAAACACCATATATTTT; CDR3 protein: CASSRQGDSGNTIYF
D gene: -; J gene: TRBJ1-1; clone size: once; V gene: TRBV7-6; CDR3 DNA: TGTGCCAGCAGCTTAGCGGGACAGAACACTGAAGCTTTCTTT; CDR3 protein: CASSLAGQNTEAFF
D gene: -; J gene: TRBJ1-2; clone size: -; V gene: TRBV19; CDR3 DNA: TGTGCCAGTAGTCCCTCTGGAGTCTATGGCTACACCTTC; CDR3 protein: CASSPSGVYGYTF
D gene: -; J gene: TRBJ2-1; clone size: -; V gene: TRBV6-1; CDR3 DNA: TGTGCCAGCAGTGAAATGACGGCGACCAATGAGCAGTTCTTC; CDR3 protein: CASSEMTATNEQFF
D gene: -; J gene: TRBJ2-3; clone size: -; V gene: TRBV27; CDR3 DNA: TGTGCCAGCAGTTTTAGCGCCCGTGCAGATACGCAGTATTTT; CDR3 protein: CASSFSARADTQYF
D gene: TRBD1; J gene: TRBJ1-1; clone size: -; V gene: TRBV27; CDR3 DNA: TGTGCCAGCAGTTTCCAGGGGGACACTGAAGCTTTCTTT; CDR3 protein: CASSFQGDTEAFF
D gene: -; J gene: TRBJ2-7; clone size: -; V gene: TRBV2; CDR3 DNA: TGTGCCAGCAGTGAAAGCAGGGGCCACGAGCAGTACTTC; CDR3 protein: CASSESRGHEQYF
D gene: TRBD2; J gene: TRBJ2-5; clone size: -; V gene: TRBV29-1; CDR3 DNA: TGCAGCGTTAGCCGCCGGCGGGGGAGTAAACAAGAGACCCAGTACTTC; CDR3 protein: CSVSRRRGSKQETQYF
D gene: TRBD1; J gene: TRBJ2-5; clone size: -; V gene: TRBV27; CDR3 DNA: TGTGCCAGCAGTTTGGGGGCCGGGACAGTCCAAGAGACCCAGTACTTC; CDR3 protein: CASSLGAGTVQETQYF
D gene: -; J gene: TRBJ1-2; clone size: once; V gene: TRBV4-3; CDR3 DNA: TGCGCCAGCAGCCAAGAGACCACAGACTATGGCTACACCTTC; CDR3 protein: CASSQETTDYGYTF
D gene: -; J gene: TRBJ2-4; clone size: -; V gene: TRBV7-9; CDR3 DNA: TGTGCCAGCAGCCGGGACATAGTTGACATTCAGTACTTC; CDR3 protein: CASSRDIVDIQYF